This T cell receptor beta chain was profiled in a study of patients and donors after allogeneic stem cell transplantation. V dropped 6 bases and J dropped 2 bases, with 17 bases sitting between them. The CDR3 has 15 residues. CDR1 and CDR2 from the germline V gene are SEHNR and FQNEAQ (reference sequence). From the RT-PCR reads, TCRdb called clonotypes with MiXCR, one entry per CDR3 protein. The repertoire holds about 960,000 distinct CDR3 sequences, with around 17% as singletons. The chain employs TRBV7-9 and TRBJ2-7; possible D gene TRBD1, 7 bases. The receptor's source is a human donor who was either an allogeneic HSCT recipient or a stem cell or donor lymphocyte infusion donor (not recorded which). It is not recorded whose cells these are; they may come from a transplant donor. The sequenced sample was blood, either unsorted or a sorted T cell fraction (not recorded which). CDR3 sequence reads: CASRGTRGETYEQYF. Here the CDR3 DNA reads TGTGCCAGCAGGGGGACCAGGGGGGAGACCTACGAGCAGTACTTC.